This TCR beta chain is drawn from a study of OX40 agonist ivuxolimab in advanced cancers. On the study more broadly: In this trial design, patients received ivuxolimab intravenously at 0.01 to 10 mg/kg every 2 weeks. At 82.7% male, the cohort had a mean age of 60 years, ranging from roughly 20 to 85. The study, taken as a whole, reports: Expanded clones were, on average, more numerous among CD8+ T cells than CD4+.

Produced via immunoSEQ multiplex PCR; TCRdb's table is partial and in-frame only. The sample has approximately 81,000 clones; approximately 90% are singletons. CDR1 and CDR2 (germline): SEHNR, FQNEAQ (reference sequence). The CDR3 extends over 14 amino acids. V lost 5 bases and J 0 bases, leaving 10 bases between the germline ends. Turning to this clone: As yet, its antigen is unknown.

The source is an adult with an advanced solid tumor such as melanoma, head and neck, liver or kidney cancer. The sample was CD4+ or CD8+ T cells sorted from blood, taken in a trial of the OX40 agonist ivuxolimab. The chain joins TRBV7-9 to TRBJ1-2, with a tentative D call TRBD1 (5 bases). The CDR3 protein is CASSPQGANYGYTF. The CDR3 region has the DNA TGTGCCAGCAGCCCCCAAGGGGCTAACTATGGCTACACCTTC.